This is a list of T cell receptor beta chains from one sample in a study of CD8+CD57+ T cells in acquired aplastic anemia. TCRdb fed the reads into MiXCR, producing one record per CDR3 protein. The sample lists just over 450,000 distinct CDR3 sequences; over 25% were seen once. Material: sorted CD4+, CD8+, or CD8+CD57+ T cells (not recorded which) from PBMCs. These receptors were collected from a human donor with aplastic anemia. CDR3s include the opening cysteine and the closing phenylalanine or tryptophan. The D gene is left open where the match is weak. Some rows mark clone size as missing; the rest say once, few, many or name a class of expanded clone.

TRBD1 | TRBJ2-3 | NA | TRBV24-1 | CATSDPSGTGRDTQYF | TGTGCCACCAGTGACCCCTCCGGGACAGGGAGAGATACGCAGTATTTT
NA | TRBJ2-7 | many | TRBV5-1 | CASSFGVHEQYF | TGCGCCAGCAGCTTTGGGGTCCACGAGCAGTACTTC
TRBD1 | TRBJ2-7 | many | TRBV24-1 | CATSDAGTAEQYF | TGTGCCACCAGTGACGCCGGGACAGCGGAGCAGTACTTC
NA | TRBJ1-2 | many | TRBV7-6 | CASSRKRVPYGYTF | TGTGCCAGCAGCCGAAAGAGGGTCCCCTATGGCTACACCTTC
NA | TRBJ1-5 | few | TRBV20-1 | CSYSSPNQPQHF | TGCAGTTACTCGTCGCCAAATCAGCCCCAGCATTTT
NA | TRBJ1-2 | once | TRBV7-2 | CASSLNGIYGYTF | TGTGCCAGCAGCTTAAATGGCATATATGGCTACACCTTC
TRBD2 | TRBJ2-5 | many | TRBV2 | CARDGGRETQYF | TGTGCCAGAGACGGGGGGAGGGAGACCCAGTACTTC
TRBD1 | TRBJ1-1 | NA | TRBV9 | CASLDREVSNTEAFF | TGTGCCAGCCTCGACAGGGAAGTAAGCAACACTGAAGCTTTCTTT
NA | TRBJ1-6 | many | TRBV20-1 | CSARGRGAGYSPLHF | TGCAGTGCTAGAGGACGAGGGGCTGGATATTCACCCCTCCACTTT
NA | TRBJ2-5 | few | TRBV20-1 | CSARTGEWRETQYF | TGCAGTGCCCGAACGGGGGAGTGGCGGGAGACCCAGTACTTC
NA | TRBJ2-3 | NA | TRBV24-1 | CATSEPAGGTDTQYF | TGTGCCACCAGTGAGCCCGCAGGGGGCACAGATACGCAGTATTTT
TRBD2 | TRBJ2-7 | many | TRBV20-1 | CSASSLAGTYEQYF | TGCAGTGCTTCCTCGCTAGCGGGGACCTACGAGCAGTACTTC
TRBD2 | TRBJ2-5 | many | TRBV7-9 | CASAWGGQETQYF | TGTGCCAGCGCCTGGGGGGGCCAAGAGACCCAGTACTTC
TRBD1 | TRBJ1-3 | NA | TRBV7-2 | CASSPFGQGGNTIYF | TGTGCCAGCTCACCTTTCGGACAGGGTGGAAACACCATATATTTT
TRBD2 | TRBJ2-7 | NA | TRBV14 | CASSPGILAGDGSYEQCF | TGTGCCAGCAGCCCAGGGATACTAGCGGGAGATGGGTCCTACGAGCAGTGCTTC
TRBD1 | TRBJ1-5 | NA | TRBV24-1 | CATSDARTGVAQPQHF | TGTGCCACCAGTGATGCGAGGACAGGGGTTGCTCAGCCCCAGCATTTT
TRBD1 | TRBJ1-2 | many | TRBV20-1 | CSAGRGLDGYTF | TGCAGTGCTGGAAGGGGGCTTGACGGCTACACCTTC
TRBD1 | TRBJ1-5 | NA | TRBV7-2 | CASSIRQGGQPRHF | TGTGCCAGCAGCATAAGACAGGGTGGGCAGCCCCGGCATTTT
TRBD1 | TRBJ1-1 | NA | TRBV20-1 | CSAVDTRTGGWTEAFF | TGCAGTGCTGTAGACACCAGGACAGGGGGCTGGACTGAAGCTTTCTTT
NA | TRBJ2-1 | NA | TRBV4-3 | CASSQGPGESYNEQFF | TGCGCCAGCAGCCAGGGCCCAGGGGAGTCCTACAATGAGCAGTTCTTC
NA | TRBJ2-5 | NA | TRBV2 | CASSLEIGEETQYF | TGTGCCAGCAGTTTGGAGATCGGGGAAGAGACCCAGTACTTC
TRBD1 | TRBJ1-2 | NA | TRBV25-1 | CASSPEDRGSRGYTF | TGTGCCAGCTCACCCGAGGACAGGGGGAGTCGTGGCTACACCTTC
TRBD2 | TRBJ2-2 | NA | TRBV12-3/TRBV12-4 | CASSGLAGGPGGELFF | TGTGCCAGCAGTGGACTAGCGGGAGGGCCTGGCGGGGAGCTGTTTTTT
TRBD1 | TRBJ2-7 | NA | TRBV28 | CASSSQATGDLYEQYF | TGTGCCAGCAGCAGCCAAGCTACAGGGGATCTCTACGAGCAGTACTTC